The rows below give T cell receptor beta chains drawn from one sample of a study of PD-L1 blockade in urothelial cancer. Produced via immunoSEQ multiplex PCR; TCRdb's table is partial and in-frame only. The sample records about 90,000 clones, 75% to 90% being singletons. The sample in question was PBMCs, obtained around atezolizumab (anti-PD-L1) treatment. The receptors here all came from a man in his sixties or seventies with urothelial cancer. The CDR3 runs from the conserved cysteine through the conserved F or W. Fields, in order: V gene, clone size, J gene, D gene, CDR3 DNA, CDR3 protein. A D gene is named only where the DNA matches it firmly. Clone size is shown for a subset of rows, as once, few, many or a class of expanded clone.

V: TRBV18
size: .
J: TRBJ2-5
D: .
DNA: TGTGCCAGCTCACCAGGGGTTGCGGGGTCCCAAGAGACCCAGTACTTC
CDR3: CASSPGVAGSQETQYF

V: TRBV18
size: once
J: TRBJ2-7
D: .
DNA: TGTGCCAGCTCACCATTGGGACAAAACGAGCAGTACTTC
CDR3: CASSPLGQNEQYF

V: TRBV11-2
size: .
J: TRBJ2-3
D: .
DNA: TGTGCCAGCAGTTTGGGGCCGCTTTTGTTGGGGACAGATACGCAGTATTTT
CDR3: CASSLGPLLLGTDTQYF

V: TRBV9
size: once
J: TRBJ2-3
D: .
DNA: TGTGCCAGCAGCGAAGACCTCGGCAGGACAGATACGCAGTATTTT
CDR3: CASSEDLGRTDTQYF

V: TRBV4-2
size: .
J: TRBJ2-3
D: TRBD2
DNA: TGTGCCAGCAGCCAAGATCCCAGCGGGAGGGCCCTCGACACAGATACGCAGTATTTT
CDR3: CASSQDPSGRALDTDTQYF

V: TRBV15
size: .
J: TRBJ2-3
D: TRBD1
DNA: TGTGCCACCAGCAGAGGACAGGGGTGGCAGTATTTT
CDR3: CATSRGQGWQYF

V: TRBV10-3
size: .
J: TRBJ2-5
D: .
DNA: TGTGCCATCAGTGAGTCGAGGACACTACAAGAGACCCAGTACTTC
CDR3: CAISESRTLQETQYF

V: TRBV7-2
size: .
J: TRBJ2-1
D: TRBD1
DNA: TGTGCCAGCAGCCTCGGGACAGTTTACAATGAGCAGTTCTTC
CDR3: CASSLGTVYNEQFF

V: TRBV19
size: .
J: TRBJ1-5
D: TRBD1
DNA: TGTGCCAGTAGTACGGGACAGGGGGCGAGGGGCAATCAGCCCCAGCATTTT
CDR3: CASSTGQGARGNQPQHF

V: TRBV6-4
size: .
J: TRBJ1-3
D: TRBD1
DNA: TGTGCCAGCATCTGGGACAGAACTGGAAACACCATATATTTT
CDR3: CASIWDRTGNTIYF

V: TRBV5-1
size: .
J: TRBJ2-2
D: TRBD1
DNA: TGCGCCAGCAGCCCCGGACAGGGTGAGGTCGGGGAGCTGTTTTTT
CDR3: CASSPGQGEVGELFF

V: TRBV28
size: .
J: TRBJ1-2
D: TRBD1
DNA: TGTGCCAGCAGTGAACTGGACAGGGGCGGTGGCTACACCTTC
CDR3: CASSELDRGGGYTF

V: TRBV4-1
size: .
J: TRBJ2-3
D: TRBD2
DNA: TGCGCCAGCAGCCATCAGCGGGGGGGATACACAGATACGCAGTATTTT
CDR3: CASSHQRGGYTDTQYF

V: TRBV7-2
size: .
J: TRBJ2-1
D: TRBD2
DNA: TGTGCCAGCAGCTCGACTAGCGGGGGGTGGAATGAGCAGTTCTTC
CDR3: CASSSTSGGWNEQFF

V: TRBV7-6
size: .
J: TRBJ1-5
D: .
DNA: TGTGCCAGCAGCCCCAACAGAAATCAGCCCCAGCATTTT
CDR3: CASSPNRNQPQHF

V: TRBV9
size: .
J: TRBJ2-6
D: .
DNA: TGTGCCAGCAGCGTAGCAGGGAACTCTGGGGCCAACGTCCTGACTTTC
CDR3: CASSVAGNSGANVLTF

V: TRBV7-2
size: .
J: TRBJ2-5
D: TRBD1
DNA: TGTGCCAGCAGCTCGCGACAGGGGAAACAAGAGACCCAGTACTTC
CDR3: CASSSRQGKQETQYF

V: TRBV2
size: .
J: TRBJ2-5
D: TRBD2
DNA: TGTGCCAGCAGCGAACTAAAACTAGCGGGGGGAGGGACCCAGTACTTC
CDR3: CASSELKLAGGGTQYF

V: TRBV5-4
size: .
J: TRBJ2-4
D: .
DNA: TGTGCCAGCAGCTCCAGGGTTGGAAGTGCCAAAAACATTCAGTACTTC
CDR3: CASSSRVGSAKNIQYF

V: TRBV5-1
size: .
J: TRBJ2-2
D: TRBD1
DNA: TGCGCCAGCAGTCGACTGACCGGGACAGTCATCAACACCGGGGAGCTGTTTTTT
CDR3: CASSRLTGTVINTGELFF

V: TRBV29-1
size: .
J: TRBJ1-5
D: .
DNA: TGCAGCGTCGCTGAGAACAGAAATCAGCCCCAGCATTTT
CDR3: CSVAENRNQPQHF

V: TRBV5-1
size: .
J: TRBJ2-3
D: TRBD2
DNA: TGCGCCAGCAGCGTCCCTTTAGCGGGAGAGATAGATACGCAGTATTTT
CDR3: CASSVPLAGEIDTQYF

V: TRBV11-2
size: .
J: TRBJ2-7
D: TRBD1
DNA: TGTGCCAGCAGCCTACTCCAGGGGGCCTACGAGCAGTACTTC
CDR3: CASSLLQGAYEQYF

V: TRBV7-2
size: few
J: TRBJ2-5
D: .
DNA: TGTGCCAGCACCTTAGGCTCCCGGAGTTACACGTACCAAGAGACCCAGTACTTC
CDR3: CASTLGSRSYTYQETQYF

V: TRBV5-1
size: once
J: TRBJ2-3
D: .
DNA: TGCGCCAGCAGCCGGGACTGGAGTAGCACAGATACGCAGTATTTT
CDR3: CASSRDWSSTDTQYF

V: TRBV6-1
size: .
J: TRBJ2-7
D: TRBD2
DNA: TGTGCCAGCTACGGGACTAGTAACACCTACGAGCAGTACTTC
CDR3: CASYGTSNTYEQYF

V: TRBV4-2
size: .
J: TRBJ2-1
D: TRBD2
DNA: TGTGCCAGCAGCCAAGTGTGGACTAGCAACAATGAGCAGTTCTTC
CDR3: CASSQVWTSNNEQFF